The 16 T cell receptor beta chains below come from one sample, sequenced in a study of shared clonotypes between healthy human individuals. The assay was immunoSEQ multiplex PCR, and TCRdb's table has in-frame clones only and misses some. Of about 1.5 million clones in the sample, around 98% were seen once. Material: naive CD4+ T cells sorted from blood. The subset here: CD45RA+ positively selected. Receptors originate from a man in his thirties or forties in good health.

The J gene is TRBJ2-1, the V gene TRBV10-3; D tentatively reads TRBD1 or TRBD2 (6 bases each). The CDR3 is made up of 16 amino acids. V was pared by 0 bases and J by 4 bases, with 13 bases between. Germline-derived CDR1 and CDR2 are ENHRY and SYGVKD. CDR3 in DNA: TGTGCCATCAGTGAGTCGAGGGGGACTGGATACAATGAGCAGTTCTTC. This codes for CAISESRGTGYNEQFF.

Turning to this clone: Other DNA variants within this sample encode the same CDR3. This chain connects TRBV5-1 to TRBJ2-7; TRBD2 agrees at 10 bases. Germline CDR1 SGHRS, CDR2 YFSETQ. CDR3 length equals 15 residues. The V gene end was trimmed by 0 bases and the J gene end by 4 bases; junction bases not matched to a gene: 4. The CDR3 sequence: CASSLGAGGPYEQYF. The CDR3 region has the DNA TGCGCCAGCAGCTTGGGAGCGGGAGGGCCGTACGAGCAGTACTTC.

The chain is built from TRBV9 and TRBJ2-1; 9 bases map to TRBD2. CDR1 and CDR2 from the germline V gene are SGDLS and YYNGEE. The CDR3 consists of 14 residues. J was trimmed by 9 bases and V by 4 bases; bases with no gene match: 8. The CDR3, as DNA: TGTGCCAGCAGCCTAGCGGGAATGCTTGGTGAGCAGTTCTTC. This sequence encodes CASSLAGMLGEQFF.

The chain is built from TRBV30 and TRBJ1-1, with D unclear. The V gene lost 5 bases and the J gene lost 0 bases, with 10 bases spanning the gap. From germline, CDR1 is GTSNPN and CDR2 SVGIG (reference sequence). This CDR3 contains 13 residues. CDR3 amino acids: CAWAVDMNTEAFF. CDR3 DNA: TGTGCCTGGGCTGTGGATATGAACACTGAAGCTTTCTTT.

This clone was recorded once. The CDR3 bases are TGTGCCAGCAGCTTGAGGGGGAGCGGGAGCCCCTACGAGCAGTACTTC. Encoded protein: CASSLRGSGSPYEQYF. V gene TRBV11-2 combines with J gene TRBJ2-7, with TRBD2 matching over 8 bases. Germline values: CDR1 SGHAT, CDR2 FQNNGV. The V segment lost 3 bases and the J segment 2 bases; nucleotides outside the gene matches: 9. The CDR3 loop spans 16 amino acids.

Turning to this clone: This sample includes further DNA sequences coding for the same CDR3. The rearrangement uses TRBV7-6 and TRBJ2-3; 14 positions match TRBD2. CDR1 SGHVS and CDR2 FNYEAQ come from the germline V gene. The trim removed 5 bases at V and 4 bases at J, leaving 5 bases unmatched. The CDR3 totals 16 residues. CDR3 sequence reads: CASSLGTSGSPDTQYF. CDR3 DNA sequence: TGTGCCAGCAGCCTCGGGACTAGCGGGAGCCCAGATACGCAGTATTTT.

The chain uses TRBV18 and TRBJ2-7, with D possibly matching TRBD1 (6 bases). Germline V gene lookup returns CDR1 KGHSH and CDR2 LQKENI. CDR3 length: 15 amino acids. The V and J ends lost 6 bases and 1 base respectively, with 16 bases between them. CDR3 amino acids: CASSRTEGFSYEQYF. CDR3 DNA: TGTGCCAGCTCTCGGACAGAAGGGTTTTCCTACGAGCAGTACTTC.

With regard to this clone: The same CDR3 can be traced to other DNA sequences in this sample. V gene TRBV28 combines with J gene TRBJ1-1; TRBD1 is a possible D gene (5 bases). This CDR3 is 13 amino acids long. Germline V gives CDR1 MDHEN, CDR2 SYDVKM. V was trimmed by 3 bases and J by 7 bases, leaving 12 bases between them. The chain's CDR3 is CASSFGGVVEAFF. CDR3 nucleotide sequence: TGTGCCAGCAGTTTCGGAGGGGTAGTTGAAGCTTTCTTT.

This clone came up once. CDR3 in DNA: TGTGCCAGCAGCGACAGGGGTTGGGGGACCCAGTACTTC. Translating gives CASSDRGWGTQYF. The V and J genes are TRBV11-3 and TRBJ2-5, with 8 bases identical to TRBD1. Trimming took 5 bases from V and 7 from J; bases not matched to a gene: 6. The germline V gene has CDR1 SGHNT and CDR2 YENEEA. The CDR3 runs 13 residues.

On this clone: One junction end does not reproduce the germline sequence, and a read error may be involved. This sequence joins TRBV7-2 and TRBJ2-1, with TRBD2 matching over 9 bases. The CDR3 sequence is 15 residues long. Germline V gives CDR1 SGHTA, CDR2 FQGNSA. The CDR3 bases are TGTGCCAGCAGCCTAGCGGGATTCCCCTACAATGAGCAGTTCTTC. Translating gives CASSLAGFPYNEQFF.

The chain links TRBV5-6 to TRBJ2-1; D is perhaps TRBD2 (5 bases). V was trimmed by 4 bases and J by 3 bases, leaving 17 bases between them. The CDR3 is 16 amino acids. The germline gives CDR1 SGHDT, CDR2 YYEEEE. DNA for the CDR3: TGTGCCAGCAGCACCCGGACCGGGAACCTCTACAATGAGCAGTTCTTC. Translation: CASSTRTGNLYNEQFF.

The chain carries TRBV5-8 and TRBJ1-3, with D uncertain. CDR1 is SGHTS and CDR2 is YDEGEE in the germline V gene. V gave up 0 bases and J gave up 1 base, with 8 bases separating them. The length of the CDR3 is 15 residues. The CDR3 region has the DNA TGTGCCAGCAGCTTGGTACAACATTCTGGAAACACCATATATTTT. Protein sequence: CASSLVQHSGNTIYF. Complete variable domain (other parts from reference TRBV5-8 and TRBJ1-3): EAGVTQSPTHLIKTRGQQATLRCSPISGHTSVYWYQQALGLGLQFLLWYDEGEERNRGNFPPRFSGRQFPNYSSELNVNALELEDSALYLCASSLVQHSGNTIYFGEGSWLTVV.

Note on this clone: The junction and the germline gene differ at one end; a read error may be behind it. The genes are TRBV20-1 and TRBJ2-7; D is ambiguous. The CDR3 consists of 10 residues. Germline loops: CDR1 DFQATT, CDR2 SNEGSKA (reference sequence). In DNA, the CDR3 is TGCAGTGCTAGAGATACGACCGGCGTCTTC. Translation: CSARDTTGVF.

With respect to this clone: Distinct nucleotide sequences in the sample also encode this CDR3. The chain links TRBV6-5 to TRBJ2-7; D uncertain. Germline V gives CDR1 MNHEY, CDR2 SVGAGI. V lost 0 bases and J 6 bases, leaving 3 bases between the germline ends. The CDR3 covers 11 residues. The CDR3 loop is CASSYSSEQYF. Here the CDR3 DNA reads TGTGCCAGCAGTTACTCATCCGAGCAGTACTTC.

This chain links TRBV5-1 with TRBJ1-1; D perhaps matches TRBD1 (6 bases). The CDR3 extends over 13 amino acids. Trimming removed 0 bases at V and 7 bases at J, with 10 bases between. Germline CDR1 and CDR2: SGHRS and YFSETQ. CDR3 DNA: TGCGCCAGCAGCTTGGCAGGGGCAGTTGAAGCTTTCTTT. It translates to CASSLAGAVEAFF. Full variable domain (missing parts from reference TRBV5-1 and TRBJ1-1): KAGVTQTPRYLIKTRGQQVTLSCSPISGHRSVSWYQQTPGQGLQFLFEYFSETQRNKGNFPGRFSGRQFSNSRSEMNVSTLELGDSALYLCASSLAGAVEAFFGQGTRLTVV.

This clone was detected once. V and J are TRBV28 and TRBJ2-1, with D possibly being TRBD2 (5 bases). V shed 8 bases and J shed 6 bases, with 14 bases lying between them. Germline V gene data show CDR1 as MDHEN and CDR2 as SYDVKM. The length of the CDR3 is 13 residues. The CDR3 reads CASPARGGNEQFF. For the CDR3, the DNA is TGTGCCAGCCCTGCTCGGGGTGGCAATGAGCAGTTCTTC.